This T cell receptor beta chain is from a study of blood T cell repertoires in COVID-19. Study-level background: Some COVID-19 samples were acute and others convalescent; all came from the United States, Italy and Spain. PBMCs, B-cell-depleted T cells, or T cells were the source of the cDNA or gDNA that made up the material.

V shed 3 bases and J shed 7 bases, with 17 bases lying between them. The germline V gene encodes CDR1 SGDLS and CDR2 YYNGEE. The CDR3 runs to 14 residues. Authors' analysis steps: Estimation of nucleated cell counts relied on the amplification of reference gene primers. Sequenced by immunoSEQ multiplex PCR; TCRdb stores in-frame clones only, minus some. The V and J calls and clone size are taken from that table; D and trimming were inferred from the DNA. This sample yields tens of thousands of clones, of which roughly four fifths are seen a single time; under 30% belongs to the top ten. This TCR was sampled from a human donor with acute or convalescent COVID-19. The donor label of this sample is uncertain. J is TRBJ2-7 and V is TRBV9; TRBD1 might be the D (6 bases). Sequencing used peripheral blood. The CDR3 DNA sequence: TGTGCCAGCAGCGCTCAGCCACAGGGCGGGGAGCAGTACTTC. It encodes CASSAQPQGGEQYF.